This TCR beta chain is drawn from a study of blood T cell repertoires in COVID-19. The V gene end was trimmed by 7 bases and the J gene end by 0 bases; junction bases not matched to a gene: 8. The CDR3 is 15 residues long. Germline V gene data show CDR1 as MNHEY and CDR2 as SMNVEV (reference sequence). Assay: immunoSEQ multiplex PCR; the TCRdb copy retains only in-frame clones and omits some. The top ten clones hold roughly 1.3% of a sample with over 200,000 clones, 83% of them seen once. The chain links TRBV27 to TRBJ2-7; 8 bases match TRBD2. The source material was peripheral blood. The TCR sequence derives from a woman in her thirties with COVID-19, enrolled during active disease. The CDR3 bases are TGTGCCAGCACCCCCCATAGCGGGGACTCCTACGAGCAGTACTTC. Protein product: CASTPHSGDSYEQYF.